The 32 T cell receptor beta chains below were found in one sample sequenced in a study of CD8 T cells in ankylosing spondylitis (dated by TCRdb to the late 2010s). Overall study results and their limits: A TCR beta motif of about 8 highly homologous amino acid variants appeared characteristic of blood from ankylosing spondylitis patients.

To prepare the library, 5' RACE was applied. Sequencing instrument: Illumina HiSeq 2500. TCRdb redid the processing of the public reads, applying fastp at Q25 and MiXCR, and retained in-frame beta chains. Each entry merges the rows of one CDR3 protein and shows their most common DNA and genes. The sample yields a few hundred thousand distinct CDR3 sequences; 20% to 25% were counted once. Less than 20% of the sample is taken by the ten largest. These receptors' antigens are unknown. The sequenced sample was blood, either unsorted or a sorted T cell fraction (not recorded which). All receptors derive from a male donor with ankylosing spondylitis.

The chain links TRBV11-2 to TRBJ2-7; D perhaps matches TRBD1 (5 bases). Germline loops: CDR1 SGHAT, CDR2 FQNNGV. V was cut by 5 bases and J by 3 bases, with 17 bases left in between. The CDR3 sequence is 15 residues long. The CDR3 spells CASSRAGQGYYEQYF. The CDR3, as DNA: TGTGCCAGCAGCAGGGCTGGCCAGGGTTACTACGAGCAGTACTTC.

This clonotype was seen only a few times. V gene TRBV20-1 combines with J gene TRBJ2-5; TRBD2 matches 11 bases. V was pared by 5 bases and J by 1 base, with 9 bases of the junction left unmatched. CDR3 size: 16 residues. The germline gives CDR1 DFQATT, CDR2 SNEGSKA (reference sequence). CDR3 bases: TGCAGTGCTTTAACCGGGACTAGCGGAATCCAAGAGACCCAGTACTTC. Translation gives CSALTGTSGIQETQYF.

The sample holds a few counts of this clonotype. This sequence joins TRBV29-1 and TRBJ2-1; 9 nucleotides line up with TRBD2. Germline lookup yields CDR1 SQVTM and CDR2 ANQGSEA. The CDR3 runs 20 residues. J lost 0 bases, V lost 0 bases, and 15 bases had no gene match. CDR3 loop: CSVEDRPLAGSIGSYNEQFF. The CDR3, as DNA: TGCAGCGTTGAAGATAGACCTCTAGCGGGGTCTATTGGCTCCTACAATGAGCAGTTCTTC.

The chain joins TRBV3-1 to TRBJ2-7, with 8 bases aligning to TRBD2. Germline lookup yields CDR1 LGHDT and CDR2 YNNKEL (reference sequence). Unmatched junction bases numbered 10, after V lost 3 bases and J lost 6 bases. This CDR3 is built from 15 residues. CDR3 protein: CASSQEEREWSEQYF. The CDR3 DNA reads TGTGCCAGCAGCCAGGAAGAGCGGGAGTGGTCCGAGCAGTACTTC.

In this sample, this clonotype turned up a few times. CDR3 loop: CASLTGANTGELFF. The CDR3 bases are TGTGCCAGCCTTACGGGAGCGAACACCGGGGAGCTGTTTTTT. The genes are TRBV6-1 and TRBJ2-2, with a tentative D call TRBD2 (6 bases). There are 14 residues in the CDR3. V was cut by 8 bases and J by 0 bases, with 10 bases left in between. Germline V gene lookup returns CDR1 MNHNS and CDR2 SASEGT.

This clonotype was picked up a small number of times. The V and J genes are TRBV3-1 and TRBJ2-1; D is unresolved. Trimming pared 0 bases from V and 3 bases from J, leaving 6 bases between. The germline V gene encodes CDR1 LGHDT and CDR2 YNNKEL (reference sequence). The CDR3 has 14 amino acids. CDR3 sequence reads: CASSQETYYNEQFF. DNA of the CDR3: TGTGCCAGCAGCCAAGAGACTTACTACAATGAGCAGTTCTTC.

The CDR3 here is CASSGLKAHNEQFF. CDR3 in DNA: TGTGCCAGCAGTGGGCTAAAGGCCCACAATGAGCAGTTCTTC. The rearrangement links TRBV2 to TRBJ2-1; unclear D gene. V gave up 4 bases and J gave up 5 bases, with 12 bases separating them. Germline assignment: CDR1 SNHLY and CDR2 FYNNEI. This CDR3 spans 14 amino acids.

The CDR3 reads CASSFPPTTGTGTEAFF. For the CDR3, the DNA is TGTGCCAGCAGTTTTCCCCCTACAACCGGGACAGGCACTGAAGCTTTCTTT. The rearrangement uses TRBV27 and TRBJ1-1, with TRBD1 matching over 8 bases. Germline CDR1 is MNHEY and CDR2 is SMNVEV (reference sequence). This CDR3 region has 17 residues. Trimming cost V 3 bases and J 4 bases; bases outside gene matches: 13.

This chain's CDR3 is CASSPTTSLGPGELFF. The CDR3 nucleotides read TGCGCCAGCAGCCCAACCACCTCCCTAGGTCCCGGGGAGCTGTTTTTT. The chain uses TRBV5-1 and TRBJ2-2; D remains ambiguous. The CDR3 contains 16 residues. Germline V CDR1 and CDR2: SGHRS, YFSETQ. V lost 4 bases to trimming and J lost 6 bases, with 19 bases between them. The variable domain in full, with the rest retrieved from reference TRBV5-1 and TRBJ2-2, is KAGVTQTPRYLIKTRGQQVTLSCSPISGHRSVSWYQQTPGQGLQFLFEYFSETQRNKGNFPGRFSGRQFSNSRSEMNVSTLELGDSALYLCASSPTTSLGPGELFFGEGSRLTVL.

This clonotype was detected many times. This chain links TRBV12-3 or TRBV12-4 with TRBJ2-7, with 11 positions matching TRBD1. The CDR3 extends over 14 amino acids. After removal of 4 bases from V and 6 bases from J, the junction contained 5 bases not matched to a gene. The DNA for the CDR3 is TGTGCCAGCAGTTCGGGACAGGGGGGGGCCGAGCAGTACTTC. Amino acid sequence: CASSSGQGGAEQYF.

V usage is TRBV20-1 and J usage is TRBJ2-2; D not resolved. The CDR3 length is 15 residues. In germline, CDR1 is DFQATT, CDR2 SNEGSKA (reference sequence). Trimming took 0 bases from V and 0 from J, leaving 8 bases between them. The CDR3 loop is CSARDLRTNTGELFF. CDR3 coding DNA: TGCAGTGCTAGAGATCTCAGGACGAACACCGGGGAGCTGTTTTTT.

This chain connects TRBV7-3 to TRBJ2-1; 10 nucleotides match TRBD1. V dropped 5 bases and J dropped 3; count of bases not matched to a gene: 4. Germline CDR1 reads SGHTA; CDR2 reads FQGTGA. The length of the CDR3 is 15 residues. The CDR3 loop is CASSAGTGDYNEQFF. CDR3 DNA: TGTGCCAGCAGCGCCGGGACAGGGGACTACAATGAGCAGTTCTTC.

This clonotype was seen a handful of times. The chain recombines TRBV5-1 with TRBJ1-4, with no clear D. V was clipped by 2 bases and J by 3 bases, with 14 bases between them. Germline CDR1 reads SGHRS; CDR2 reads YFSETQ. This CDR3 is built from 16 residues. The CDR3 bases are TGCGCCAGCAGCTTAGAGAAGGGTTTTGCTAATGAAAAACTGTTTTTT. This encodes CASSLEKGFANEKLFF.

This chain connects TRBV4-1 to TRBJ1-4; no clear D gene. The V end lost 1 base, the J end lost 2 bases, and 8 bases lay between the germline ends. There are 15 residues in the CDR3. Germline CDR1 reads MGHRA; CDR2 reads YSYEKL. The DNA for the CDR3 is TGCGCCAGCAGCCAAGTGGGGTTTACTAATGAAAAACTGTTTTTT. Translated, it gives CASSQVGFTNEKLFF.

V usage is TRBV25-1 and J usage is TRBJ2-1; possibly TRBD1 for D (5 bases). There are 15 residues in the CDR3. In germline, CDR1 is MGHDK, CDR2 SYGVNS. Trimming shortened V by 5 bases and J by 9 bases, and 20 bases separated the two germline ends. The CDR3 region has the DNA TGTGCCAGCAGTTTGGGCAGCCTAAGGGGCGGTGAGCAGTTCTTC. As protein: CASSLGSLRGGEQFF.

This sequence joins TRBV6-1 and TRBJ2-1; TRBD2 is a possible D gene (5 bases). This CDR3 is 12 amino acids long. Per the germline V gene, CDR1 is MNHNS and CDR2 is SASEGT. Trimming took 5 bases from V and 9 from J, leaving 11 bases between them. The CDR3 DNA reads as TGTGCCAGCAGTACGGGAATGGTTGAGCAGTTCTTC. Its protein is CASSTGMVEQFF.

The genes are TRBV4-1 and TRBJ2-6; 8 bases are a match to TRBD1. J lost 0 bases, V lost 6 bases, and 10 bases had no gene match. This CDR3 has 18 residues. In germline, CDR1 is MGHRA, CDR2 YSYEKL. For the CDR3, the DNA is TGCGCCAGCAGTACCACCGGGACAGGATTCTCTGGGGCCAACGTCCTGACTTTC. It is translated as CASSTTGTGFSGANVLTF.

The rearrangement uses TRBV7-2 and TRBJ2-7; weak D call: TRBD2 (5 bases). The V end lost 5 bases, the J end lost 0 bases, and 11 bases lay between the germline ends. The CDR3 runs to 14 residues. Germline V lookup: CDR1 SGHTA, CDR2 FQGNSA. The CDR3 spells CASSLDSTSYEQYF. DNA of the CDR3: TGTGCCAGCAGCCTGGACTCGACCTCCTACGAGCAGTACTTC.

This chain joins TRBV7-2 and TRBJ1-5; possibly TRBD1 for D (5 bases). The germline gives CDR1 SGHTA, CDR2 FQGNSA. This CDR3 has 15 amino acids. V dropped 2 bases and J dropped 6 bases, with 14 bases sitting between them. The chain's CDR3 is CASSLMGQGAQPQHF. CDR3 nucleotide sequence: TGTGCCAGCAGCTTAATGGGGCAGGGAGCTCAGCCCCAGCATTTT.

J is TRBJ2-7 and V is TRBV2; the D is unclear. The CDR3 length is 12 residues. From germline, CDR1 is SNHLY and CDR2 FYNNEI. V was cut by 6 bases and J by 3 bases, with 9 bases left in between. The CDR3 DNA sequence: TGTGCCAGCAGGGCGAATGACTACGAGCAGTACTTC. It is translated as CASRANDYEQYF. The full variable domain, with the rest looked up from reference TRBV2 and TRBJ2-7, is EPEVTQTPSHQVTQMGQEVILRCVPISNHLYFYWYRQILGQKVEFLVSFYNNEISEKSEIFDDQFSVERPDGSNFTLKIRSTKLEDSAMYFCASRANDYEQYFGPGTRLTVT.

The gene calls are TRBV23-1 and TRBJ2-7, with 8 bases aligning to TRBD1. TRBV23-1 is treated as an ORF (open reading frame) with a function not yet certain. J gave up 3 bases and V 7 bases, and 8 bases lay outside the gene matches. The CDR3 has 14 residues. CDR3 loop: CASTGTGSLYEQYF. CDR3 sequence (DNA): TGCGCCAGCACCGGGACAGGTTCTCTCTACGAGCAGTACTTC.

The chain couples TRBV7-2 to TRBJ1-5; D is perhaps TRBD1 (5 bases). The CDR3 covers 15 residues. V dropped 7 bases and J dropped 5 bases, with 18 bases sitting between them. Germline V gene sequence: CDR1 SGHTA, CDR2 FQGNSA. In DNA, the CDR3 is TGTGCCAGCAAGCCGGACCTCAGGGTTGATCAGCCCCAGCATTTT. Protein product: CASKPDLRVDQPQHF.

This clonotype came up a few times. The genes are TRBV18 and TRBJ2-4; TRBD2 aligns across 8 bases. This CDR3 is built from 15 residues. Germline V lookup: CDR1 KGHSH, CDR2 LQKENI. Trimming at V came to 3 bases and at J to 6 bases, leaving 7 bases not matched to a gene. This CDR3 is CASSPPGLAVNIQYF. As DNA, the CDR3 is TGTGCCAGCTCACCTCCTGGACTAGCAGTAAACATTCAGTACTTC.

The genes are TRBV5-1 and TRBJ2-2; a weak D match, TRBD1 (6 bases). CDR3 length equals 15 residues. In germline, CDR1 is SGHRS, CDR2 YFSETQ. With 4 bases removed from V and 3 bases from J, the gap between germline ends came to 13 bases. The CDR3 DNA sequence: TGCGCCAGCAGCCAGAATCAGGGGTACACCGGGGAGCTGTTTTTT. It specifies CASSQNQGYTGELFF. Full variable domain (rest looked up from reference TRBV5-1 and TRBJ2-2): KAGVTQTPRYLIKTRGQQVTLSCSPISGHRSVSWYQQTPGQGLQFLFEYFSETQRNKGNFPGRFSGRQFSNSRSEMNVSTLELGDSALYLCASSQNQGYTGELFFGEGSRLTVL.

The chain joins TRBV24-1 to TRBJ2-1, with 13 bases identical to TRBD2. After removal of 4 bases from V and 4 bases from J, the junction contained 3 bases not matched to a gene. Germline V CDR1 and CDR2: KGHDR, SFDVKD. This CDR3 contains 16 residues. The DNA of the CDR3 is TGTGCCACCAGTGAAGGACTAGCGGGAGTGTACAATGAGCAGTTCTTC. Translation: CATSEGLAGVYNEQFF.

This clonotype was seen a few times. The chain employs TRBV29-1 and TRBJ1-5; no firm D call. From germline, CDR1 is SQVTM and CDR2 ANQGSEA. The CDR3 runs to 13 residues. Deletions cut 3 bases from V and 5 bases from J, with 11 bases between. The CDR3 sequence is CSVEVGGDQPQHF. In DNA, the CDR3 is TGCAGCGTTGAGGTAGGCGGGGATCAGCCCCAGCATTTT.

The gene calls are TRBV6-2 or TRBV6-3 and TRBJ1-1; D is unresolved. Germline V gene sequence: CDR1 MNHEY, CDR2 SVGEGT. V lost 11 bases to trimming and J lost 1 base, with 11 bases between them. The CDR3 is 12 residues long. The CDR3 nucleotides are TGTGCCTCCCACTCGGCGAACACTGAAGCTTTCTTT. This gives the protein CASHSANTEAFF.

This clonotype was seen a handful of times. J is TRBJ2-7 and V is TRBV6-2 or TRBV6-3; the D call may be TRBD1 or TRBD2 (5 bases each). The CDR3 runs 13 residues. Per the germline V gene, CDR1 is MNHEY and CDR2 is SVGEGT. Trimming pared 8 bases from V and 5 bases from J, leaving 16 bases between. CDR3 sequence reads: CASLRDRWDEQYF. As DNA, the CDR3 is TGTGCCAGCCTCCGGGACCGATGGGACGAGCAGTACTTC.

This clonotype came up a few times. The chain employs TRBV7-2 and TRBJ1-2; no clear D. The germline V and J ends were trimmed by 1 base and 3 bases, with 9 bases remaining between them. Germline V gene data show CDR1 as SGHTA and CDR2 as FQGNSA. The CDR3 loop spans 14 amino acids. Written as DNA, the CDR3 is TGTGCCAGCAGCTTAGGGAGGCTTGACTATGGCTACACCTTC. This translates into CASSLGRLDYGYTF. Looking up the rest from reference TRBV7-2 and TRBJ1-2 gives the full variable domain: GAGVSQSPSNKVTEKGKDVELRCDPISGHTALYWYRQSLGQGLEFLIYFQGNSAPDKSGLPSDRFSAERTGGSVSTLTIQRTQQEDSAVYLCASSLGRLDYGYTFGSGTRLTVV.

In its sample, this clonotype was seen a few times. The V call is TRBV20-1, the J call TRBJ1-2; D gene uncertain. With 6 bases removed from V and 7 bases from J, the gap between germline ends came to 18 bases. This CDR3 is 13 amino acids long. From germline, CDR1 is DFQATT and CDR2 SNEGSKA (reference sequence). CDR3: CSAPFTVWSGYTF. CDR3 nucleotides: TGCAGTGCCCCCTTCACCGTTTGGAGTGGCTACACCTTC.

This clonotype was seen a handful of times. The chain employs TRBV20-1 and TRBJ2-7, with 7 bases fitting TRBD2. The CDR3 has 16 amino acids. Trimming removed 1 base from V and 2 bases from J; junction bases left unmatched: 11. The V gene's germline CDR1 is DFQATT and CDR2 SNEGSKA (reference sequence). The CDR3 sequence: CSARGLLAVPPYEQYF. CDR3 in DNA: TGCAGTGCTAGAGGGTTGCTAGCGGTACCTCCCTACGAGCAGTACTTC.

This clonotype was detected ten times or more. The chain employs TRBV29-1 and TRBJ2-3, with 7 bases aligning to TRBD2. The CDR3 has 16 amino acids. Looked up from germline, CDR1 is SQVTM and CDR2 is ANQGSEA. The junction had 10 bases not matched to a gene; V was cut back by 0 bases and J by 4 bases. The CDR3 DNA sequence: TGCAGCGTTGAAGATATGCTAAGGACTAGACCAGATACGCAGTATTTT. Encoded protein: CSVEDMLRTRPDTQYF.